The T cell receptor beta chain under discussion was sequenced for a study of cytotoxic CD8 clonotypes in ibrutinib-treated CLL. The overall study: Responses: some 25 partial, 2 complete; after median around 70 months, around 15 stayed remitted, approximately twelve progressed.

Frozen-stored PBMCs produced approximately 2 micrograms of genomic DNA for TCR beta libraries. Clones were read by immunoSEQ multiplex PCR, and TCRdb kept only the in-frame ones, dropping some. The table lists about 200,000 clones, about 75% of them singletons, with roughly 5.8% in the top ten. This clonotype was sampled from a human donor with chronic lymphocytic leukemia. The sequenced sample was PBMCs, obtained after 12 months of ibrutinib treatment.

This CDR3 is CASSSAGTPLEQYF. The CDR3 coding sequence is TGTGCCAGCAGCTCCGCCGGGACTCCACTCGAGCAGTACTTC. The chain has TRBV7-9 and TRBJ2-7; tentatively, D is TRBD2 (6 bases). The CDR3 runs 14 residues. With 4 bases removed from V and 6 bases from J, the gap between germline ends came to 16 bases. Germline V CDR1 and CDR2: SEHNR, FQNEAQ (reference sequence).